This T cell receptor beta chain emerged from a study of T-cell reconstitution after alpha-beta-depleted transplantation in children. Regarding the study as a whole: Several patients had high TCRbeta diversity at day 60; it came from surviving recipient T cells and thymic progenitors. Newly made T cells mostly supplied T-cell counts and diversity one year after transplant.

In its sample, this clonotype was seen a few times. Its cognate antigen is unknown. During its preparation, the TCRbeta library received unique molecular identifiers. TCRdb processed the PCR reads anew with MiXCR; each CDR3 protein has one entry. The profile shows 500,000 to 650,000 distinct CDR3 sequences, 10% to 15% of them singletons. V lost 3 bases and J 5 bases, leaving 11 bases between the germline ends. CDR1 MGHRA and CDR2 YSYEKL come from the germline V gene. CDR3 length: 13 residues. This material consisted of PBMCs, mostly from graft donor cells, taken 360 days after TCRalphabeta/CD19-depleted stem cell transplant. V is TRBV4-1 and J is TRBJ2-7; D ambiguous. This sequence was found in a male patient between 5 and 17 years old who had a stem cell transplant for acute myeloid leukemia, so the T cells may come from the graft donor. The CDR3 bases are TGCGCCAGCAGCCATTCGGAAGTTGACGAGCAGTACTTC. Amino acids: CASSHSEVDEQYF.